Listed here are 17 T cell receptor beta chains from one sample, sequenced in a study of vaccination and CD4 T cells after COVID-19. Oncomine TCR Beta short-read sequencing was applied to DNA from cultured CD4+ T cells. Each CDR3 protein is one row after TCRdb ran MiXCR on the PCR reads. Among some 15,000 distinct CDR3 sequences listed, more than 45% were seen once. Their antigens remain unidentified. The treatment was: roughly ten-day PBMC culture with coronavirus spike peptide pools or control peptides (ViraFEST assay). The specimen was CD4+ T cells from blood, cultured in vitro. The receptors were sampled from a human donor who had recovered from COVID-19.

This clonotype was counted a few times. V and J are TRBV24-1 and TRBJ1-2; 11 nucleotides line up with TRBD1. Germline V CDR1 and CDR2: KGHDR, SFDVKD. Trimming at V came to 3 bases and at J to 4 bases, leaving 3 bases not matched to a gene. This CDR3 is built from 15 residues. The CDR3 loop is CATSDPGQGAYGYTF. The CDR3 nucleotides read TGTGCCACCAGTGATCCAGGACAGGGGGCCTATGGCTACACCTTC.

The CDR3 is CASSPLRTNEKLFF. CDR3 bases: TGTGCCAGTAGTCCACTGAGGACTAATGAAAAACTGTTTTTT. The J gene is TRBJ1-4, the V gene TRBV19; no reliable D call. The V and J ends lost 5 bases and 2 bases respectively, with 9 bases between them. This CDR3 is 14 amino acids long. Germline V gives CDR1 LNHDA, CDR2 SQIVND (reference sequence).

This clonotype appeared a few times. This chain connects TRBV27 to TRBJ2-1; D is uncertain. The CDR3 runs 13 residues. V lost 5 bases to trimming and J lost 7 bases, with 12 bases between them. The germline gives CDR1 MNHEY, CDR2 SMNVEV (reference sequence). The CDR3: CASSPPTLNEQFF. Here the CDR3 DNA reads TGTGCCAGCAGTCCACCCACACTGAATGAGCAGTTCTTC.

This sequence joins TRBV7-2 and TRBJ2-7, with D tentatively TRBD1 or TRBD2 (5 bases each). V was trimmed by 3 bases and J by 2 bases, leaving 11 bases between them. The CDR3 spans 14 residues. CDR1 SGHTA and CDR2 FQGNSA come from the germline V gene. CDR3 DNA: TGTGCCAGCAGCTTCCGGGACGGACCCTACGAGCAGTACTTC. This gives the protein CASSFRDGPYEQYF. The full variable domain, rest sourced from reference TRBV7-2 and TRBJ2-7, is GAGVSQSPSNKVTEKGKDVELRCDPISGHTALYWYRQSLGQGLEFLIYFQGNSAPDKSGLPSDRFSAERTGGSVSTLTIQRTQQEDSAVYLCASSFRDGPYEQYFGPGTRLTVT.

J is TRBJ1-1 and V is TRBV4-3; D perhaps matches TRBD1 (6 bases). The germline V gene has CDR1 LGHNA and CDR2 YSLEER. There are 17 residues in the CDR3. Trimming pared 0 bases from V and 0 bases from J, leaving 14 bases between. The CDR3 nucleotides read TGCGCCAGCAGCCAAGACCGGTCGGGGGCGATGAACACTGAAGCTTTCTTT. Translated: CASSQDRSGAMNTEAFF.

In its sample, this clonotype was seen a few times. This chain joins TRBV10-3 and TRBJ2-7; the match to TRBD1 covers 7 bases. Germline V CDR1 and CDR2: ENHRY, SYGVKD. The V and J ends lost 4 bases and 2 bases, in that order; junction bases with no gene match: 8. The CDR3 has 15 residues. The CDR3 reads CAISVGQVQAYEQYF. The CDR3, as DNA: TGTGCCATCAGTGTAGGACAGGTACAAGCCTACGAGCAGTACTTC.

The V call is TRBV10-3, the J call TRBJ2-2, with TRBD2 as a possible D gene (5 bases). Germline V gene data show CDR1 as ENHRY and CDR2 as SYGVKD. The CDR3 totals 16 residues. Between the trimmed V and J ends, which lost 5 bases and 1 base, there was a span of 14 bases. The CDR3 nucleotides read TGTGCCATCAGTAAACAAGGAGGAGTGAACACCGGGGAGCTGTTTTTT. Its protein product is CAISKQGGVNTGELFF.

V usage is TRBV7-8 and J usage is TRBJ2-7, with D perhaps being TRBD1 or TRBD2 (6 bases each). Germline loops: CDR1 SGHVS, CDR2 FQNEAQ. The length of the CDR3 is 14 residues. The V end was cut by 5 bases, the J end by 6 bases, with 17 bases between. The CDR3 coding sequence is TGTGCCAGCAGCCCGCGGTTAGGAGGGGGCGAGCAGTACTTC. Translated: CASSPRLGGGEQYF.

The chain recombines TRBV2 with TRBJ1-2; D perhaps matches TRBD1 (5 bases). Trimming took off 7 bases at V and 1 base at J, with 13 bases between the two ends. Germline CDR1 SNHLY, CDR2 FYNNEI. The CDR3 length is 14 residues. As DNA, the CDR3 is TGTGCCAGCACCTTGCTGGACATTAACTATGGCTACACCTTC. It translates to CASTLLDINYGYTF.

This chain joins TRBV5-1 and TRBJ2-3; possibly TRBD2 for D (6 bases). CDR1 is SGHRS and CDR2 is YFSETQ in the germline V gene. V lost 4 bases and J 0 bases, leaving 18 bases between the germline ends. There are 17 residues in the CDR3. For the CDR3, the DNA is TGCGCCAGCAGCCTACCGCGTAGGACTACTAGCACAGATACGCAGTATTTT. As protein: CASSLPRRTTSTDTQYF. The full variable domain, its missing parts supplied by reference TRBV5-1 and TRBJ2-3, is KAGVTQTPRYLIKTRGQQVTLSCSPISGHRSVSWYQQTPGQGLQFLFEYFSETQRNKGNFPGRFSGRQFSNSRSEMNVSTLELGDSALYLCASSLPRRTTSTDTQYFGPGTRLTVL.

This clonotype showed up just a few times. This rearrangement joins TRBV2 to TRBJ1-5; possible D gene TRBD1, 5 bases. With 7 bases removed from V and 7 bases from J, the gap between germline ends came to 11 bases. The CDR3 contains 12 residues. CDR1 is SNHLY, CDR2 FYNNEI, per germline. This chain's CDR3 is CASMGRAQPQHF. Here the CDR3 DNA reads TGTGCCAGCATGGGGCGGGCCCAGCCCCAGCATTTT.

The table lists this clonotype with a few counts. The chain couples TRBV5-4 to TRBJ1-1, with a tentative D call TRBD1 (5 bases). Germline assignment: CDR1 SGHNT and CDR2 YYREEE (reference sequence). This CDR3 spans 13 amino acids. The V end lost 2 bases, the J end lost 4 bases, and 9 bases lay between the germline ends. CDR3 in amino acids: CASSFSGGTEAFF. The CDR3 bases are TGTGCCAGCAGCTTTTCGGGGGGCACTGAAGCTTTCTTT.

This sequence joins TRBV25-1 and TRBJ1-4, with 7 bases identical to TRBD1. Germline V lookup: CDR1 MGHDK, CDR2 SYGVNS. Trimming at V came to 3 bases and at J to 3 bases, leaving 10 bases not matched to a gene. This CDR3 is 17 amino acids long. The CDR3 region is CASSDPLSGQSNEKLFF. The CDR3, as DNA: TGTGCCAGCAGTGATCCCTTATCGGGACAGTCTAATGAAAAACTGTTTTTT. Based on the CDR3 plus reference TRBV25-1 and TRBJ1-4, the full variable domain is EADIYQTPRYLVIGTGKKITLECSQTMGHDKMYWYQQDPGMELHLIHYSYGVNSTEKGDLSSESTVSRIRTEHFPLTLESARPSHTSQYLCASSDPLSGQSNEKLFFGSGTQLSVL.

The CDR3 DNA follows: TGTGCCAGTAGTATAGTTAACGGCGAGCAGTACTTC. This encodes CASSIVNGEQYF. The chain couples TRBV19 to TRBJ2-7; D gene ambiguous. V lost 1 base, J lost 6 bases, and 7 bases lay in between. CDR1 LNHDA and CDR2 SQIVND come from the germline V gene (reference sequence). The CDR3 is 12 amino acids. The full variable domain, completed using reference TRBV19 and TRBJ2-7, is DGGITQSPKYLFRKEGQNVTLSCEQNLNHDAMYWYRQDPGQGLRLIYYSQIVNDFQKGDIAEGYSVSREKKESFPLTVTSAQKNPTAFYLCASSIVNGEQYFGPGTRLTVT.

V usage is TRBV6-2 or TRBV6-3 and J usage is TRBJ1-1, with a weak D call TRBD1 (5 bases). Trimming pared 2 bases from V and 3 bases from J, leaving 10 bases between. The CDR3 runs to 14 residues. The germline V gene encodes CDR1 MNHEY and CDR2 SVGEGT. CDR3 sequence reads: CASSYGGTDTEAFF. CDR3 in DNA: TGTGCCAGCAGTTACGGGGGTACAGACACTGAAGCTTTCTTT.

The chain uses TRBV6-1 and TRBJ2-1, with D unresolved. Trimming took off 6 bases at V and 0 bases at J, with 21 bases between the two ends. The CDR3 runs 18 residues. From germline, CDR1 is MNHNS and CDR2 SASEGT. The chain's CDR3 is CASRRSVGVRSSYNEQFF. The CDR3 DNA is TGTGCCAGCAGGCGCTCGGTTGGGGTCCGAAGCTCCTACAATGAGCAGTTCTTC.

The gene calls are TRBV27 and TRBJ2-5; D not resolved. CDR3 length: 13 residues. V was pared by 6 bases and J by 2 bases, with 10 bases between. Per germline, CDR1 MNHEY and CDR2 SMNVEV (reference sequence). The CDR3 DNA follows: TGTGCCAGCAGGCGTAGAGTACAAGAGACCCAGTACTTC. Its translation: CASRRRVQETQYF.